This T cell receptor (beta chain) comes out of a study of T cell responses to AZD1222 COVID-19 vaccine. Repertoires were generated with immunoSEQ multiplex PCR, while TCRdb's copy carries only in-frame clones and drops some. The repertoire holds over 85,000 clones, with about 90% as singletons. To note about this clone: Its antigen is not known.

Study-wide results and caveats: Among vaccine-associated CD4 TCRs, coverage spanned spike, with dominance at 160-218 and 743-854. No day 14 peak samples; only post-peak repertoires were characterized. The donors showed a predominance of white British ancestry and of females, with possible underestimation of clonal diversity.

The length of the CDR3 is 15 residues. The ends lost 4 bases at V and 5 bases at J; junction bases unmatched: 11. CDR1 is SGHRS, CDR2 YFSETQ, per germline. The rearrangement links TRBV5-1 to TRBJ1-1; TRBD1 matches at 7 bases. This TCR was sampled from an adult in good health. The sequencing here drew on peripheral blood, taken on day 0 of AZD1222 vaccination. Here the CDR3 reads CASSKDRVPGTEAFF. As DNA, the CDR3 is TGCGCCAGCAGCAAAGACAGGGTCCCAGGGACTGAAGCTTTCTTT.